These 8 T cell receptor beta chains share one sample of origin, sequenced in a study of cytomegalovirus exposure and HLA in healthy donors. The PCR contained 60 Vbeta and 13 Jbeta primers. Here immunoSEQ multiplex PCR was the method, and the copy in TCRdb shows in-frame clones only, minus some. The sample includes fewer than 150,000 clones, 80% to 85% of them seen just once. Sequenced: PBMCs. Every receptor here comes from a female donor in good health and CMV-seronegative.

This chain connects TRBV30 to TRBJ1-4; TRBD1 is a possible D gene (5 bases). Germline lookup yields CDR1 GTSNPN and CDR2 SVGIG (reference sequence). CDR3 size: 14 residues. Trimming removed 0 bases at V and 5 bases at J, with 10 bases between. The DNA for the CDR3 is TGTGCCTGGAGTGTTGGGGCTGGGAATGAAAAACTGTTTTTT. Amino acid sequence: CAWSVGAGNEKLFF.

This chain connects TRBV5-1 to TRBJ2-1; perhaps TRBD2 as D (6 bases). Germline V lookup: CDR1 SGHRS, CDR2 YFSETQ. Between the trimmed V and J ends, which lost 4 bases and 10 bases, there was a span of 27 bases. The length of the CDR3 is 17 residues. This CDR3 reads CASSELVGGIGTGEQFF. The DNA of the CDR3 is TGCGCCAGCAGCGAACTAGTGGGCGGGATAGGTACAGGAGAGCAGTTCTTC. Filled out from reference TRBV5-1 and TRBJ2-1, the complete variable domain reads KAGVTQTPRYLIKTRGQQVTLSCSPISGHRSVSWYQQTPGQGLQFLFEYFSETQRNKGNFPGRFSGRQFSNSRSEMNVSTLELGDSALYLCASSELVGGIGTGEQFFGPGTRLTVL.

This clone occurred once. The chain joins TRBV19 to TRBJ1-2; no definite D call. The CDR3 contains 13 residues. V was pared by 1 base and J by 4 bases, with 7 bases between. Per germline, CDR1 LNHDA and CDR2 SQIVND (reference sequence). DNA for the CDR3: TGTGCCAGTAGTATAGCCCCCAGCTATGGCTACACCTTC. Translated: CASSIAPSYGYTF.

V gene TRBV2 combines with J gene TRBJ1-3, with 7 bases that match TRBD1. This CDR3 has 15 residues. CDR1 and CDR2 (germline): SNHLY, FYNNEI. The V segment lost 6 bases and the J segment 0 bases; nucleotides outside the gene matches: 5. The CDR3 DNA follows: TGTGCCAGCAGACTCGGGACAGCCTCTGGAAACACCATATATTTT. Amino acid sequence: CASRLGTASGNTIYF.

This clone was observed a handful of times. J is TRBJ1-2 and V is TRBV6-5, with D perhaps matching TRBD1 (6 bases). The CDR3 contains 14 residues. The V and J ends lost 7 bases and 6 bases respectively, with 18 bases between them. CDR1 is MNHEY, CDR2 SVGAGI, per germline. This CDR3 is CASNSRTGWDGYTF. The DNA of the CDR3 is TGTGCCAGCAATTCCAGAACAGGGTGGGATGGCTACACCTTC.

This clone was seen a single time. V is TRBV19 and J is TRBJ2-1; 12 bases fit TRBD2. CDR1 is LNHDA, CDR2 SQIVND, per germline (reference sequence). With 3 bases clipped from V and 0 bases from J, the junction kept 12 bases outside the gene matches. The CDR3 sequence is 20 residues long. The CDR3 DNA sequence: TGTGCCAGTAGTATTAAGGGACTAGCGGGCGTGAAGAGCTCCTACAATGAGCAGTTCTTC. Encoded protein: CASSIKGLAGVKSSYNEQFF.

J is TRBJ2-7 and V is TRBV27; D is possibly TRBD1 (5 bases). V was pared by 5 bases and J by 0 bases, with 20 bases between. The germline V gene encodes CDR1 MNHEY and CDR2 SMNVEV (reference sequence). The CDR3 contains 17 residues. The CDR3 DNA reads TGTGCCAGCAGTAGCAACCCTCAGGGCTTCCTCTCCTACGAGCAGTACTTC. Its translation: CASSSNPQGFLSYEQYF.

This sequence joins TRBV28 and TRBJ2-7, with D unresolved. Trimming took off 8 bases at V and 5 bases at J, with 10 bases between the two ends. The length of the CDR3 is 11 residues. CDR1 and CDR2 from the germline V gene are MDHEN and SYDVKM. CDR3 protein: CASRVVDEQYF. The CDR3 DNA reads as TGTGCCAGCCGGGTTGTGGACGAGCAGTACTTC.